This T cell receptor (beta chain) was documented in a study of T cells in pancreatic ductal adenocarcinoma. Losses at the gene ends were 6 bases for V and 7 bases for J; bases not matched to a gene: 15. Per germline, CDR1 MDHEN and CDR2 SYDVKM. The CDR3 has 17 amino acids. The selected patients with pancreatic ductal adenocarcinoma had surgery but no neoadjuvant therapy. Findings of the study overall: Compared with tumor, blood showed more total productive templates and roughly 8.1-fold more clonotypes. Comparisons of tumor and blood clonality may show falsely lower tumor diversity. The resected cohort was biased toward the minority with early-stage disease.

About this clone: Its antigen is currently unknown.

Sequencing used immunoSEQ multiplex PCR; TCRdb keeps in-frame clones, though not all of them. Of over 85,000 clones in the sample, roughly 95% are singletons; the top ten hold about 3%. Sequencing was performed on PBMCs. The receptor was derived from a human donor with pancreatic ductal adenocarcinoma. J is TRBJ1-4 and V is TRBV28; 9 bases map to TRBD1. For the CDR3, the DNA is TGTGCCAGCAGACCGGGACAGGGAGGGGGAATAGGTGAAAAACTGTTTTTT. Translating it yields CASRPGQGGGIGEKLFF. Together with reference TRBV28 and TRBJ1-4, the CDR3 gives the full variable domain: DVKVTQSSRYLVKRTGEKVFLECVQDMDHENMFWYRQDPGLGLRLIYFSYDVKMKEKGDIPEGYSVSREKKERFSLILESASTNQTSMYLCASRPGQGGGIGEKLFFGSGTQLSVL.